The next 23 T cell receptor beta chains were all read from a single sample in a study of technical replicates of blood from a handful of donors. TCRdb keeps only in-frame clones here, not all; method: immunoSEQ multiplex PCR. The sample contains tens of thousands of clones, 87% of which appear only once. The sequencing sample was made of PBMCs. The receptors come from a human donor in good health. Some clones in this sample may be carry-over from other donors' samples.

The CDR3 bases are TGCGCCAGCAGCATGACTAGCGGGGGGGTAGAGCAGTACTTC. Translating gives CASSMTSGGVEQYF. The chain joins TRBV5-1 to TRBJ2-7; 14 bases agree with TRBD2. Germline V gene lookup returns CDR1 SGHRS and CDR2 YFSETQ. Germline trimming cut 4 bases from V and 7 bases from J; bases unmatched to any gene: 4. CDR3 size: 14 residues.

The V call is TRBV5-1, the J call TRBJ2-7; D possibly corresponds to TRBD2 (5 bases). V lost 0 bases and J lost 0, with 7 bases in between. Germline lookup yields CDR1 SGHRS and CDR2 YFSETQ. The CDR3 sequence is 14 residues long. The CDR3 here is CASSLGGRSYEQYF. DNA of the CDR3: TGCGCCAGCAGCTTGGGCGGGCGCTCCTACGAGCAGTACTTC.

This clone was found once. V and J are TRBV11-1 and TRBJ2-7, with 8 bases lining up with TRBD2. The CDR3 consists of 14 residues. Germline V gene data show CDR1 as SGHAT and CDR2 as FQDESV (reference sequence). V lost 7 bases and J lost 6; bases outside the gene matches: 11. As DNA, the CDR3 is TGTGCCAGCATGCCTGACGGGAGGGCGGGCGAGCAGTACTTC. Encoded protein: CASMPDGRAGEQYF.

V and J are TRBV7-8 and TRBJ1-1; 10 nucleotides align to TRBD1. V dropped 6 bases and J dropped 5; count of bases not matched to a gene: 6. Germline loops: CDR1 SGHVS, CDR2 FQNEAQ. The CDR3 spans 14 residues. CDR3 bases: TGTGCCAGCAGAACGGACAGGGGGGTTACTGAAGCTTTCTTT. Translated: CASRTDRGVTEAFF.

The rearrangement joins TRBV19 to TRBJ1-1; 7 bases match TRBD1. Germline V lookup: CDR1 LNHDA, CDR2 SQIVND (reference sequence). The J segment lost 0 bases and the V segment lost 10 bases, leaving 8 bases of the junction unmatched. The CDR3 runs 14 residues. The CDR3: CATMGGQMNTEAFF. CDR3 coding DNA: TGTGCCACCATGGGGGGACAGATGAACACTGAAGCTTTCTTT.

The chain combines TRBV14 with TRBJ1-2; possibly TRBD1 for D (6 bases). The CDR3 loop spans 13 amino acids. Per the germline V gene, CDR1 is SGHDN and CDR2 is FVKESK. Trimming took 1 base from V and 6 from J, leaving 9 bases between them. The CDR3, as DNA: TGTGCCAGCAGCCAAGCAGGGGTCGATGGCTACACCTTC. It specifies CASSQAGVDGYTF.

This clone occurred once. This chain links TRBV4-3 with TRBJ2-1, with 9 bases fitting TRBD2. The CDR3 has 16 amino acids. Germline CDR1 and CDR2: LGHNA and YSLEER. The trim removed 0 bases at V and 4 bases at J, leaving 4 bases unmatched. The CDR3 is CASSQDASGDYNEQFF. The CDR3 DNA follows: TGCGCCAGCAGCCAAGATGCTAGCGGGGATTACAATGAGCAGTTCTTC.

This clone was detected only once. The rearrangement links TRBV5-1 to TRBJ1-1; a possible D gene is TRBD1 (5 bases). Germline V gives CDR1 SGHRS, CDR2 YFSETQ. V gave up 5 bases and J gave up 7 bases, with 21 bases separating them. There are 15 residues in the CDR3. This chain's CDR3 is CASRQIFPGFDEAFF. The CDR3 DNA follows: TGCGCCAGCAGACAGATTTTTCCAGGGTTTGATGAAGCTTTCTTT.

DNA for the CDR3: TGTGCTAGTGGTAAAGCGCATGCAGGACAAAGTCGGGCCAACGTCCTGACTTTC. It translates to CASGKAHAGQSRANVLTF. The chain employs TRBV12-5 and TRBJ2-6, with D perhaps matching TRBD1 (5 bases). This CDR3 region has 18 residues. Germline CDR1 is LGHNT and CDR2 is FRNRAP. V dropped 5 bases and J dropped 5 bases, with 22 bases sitting between them.

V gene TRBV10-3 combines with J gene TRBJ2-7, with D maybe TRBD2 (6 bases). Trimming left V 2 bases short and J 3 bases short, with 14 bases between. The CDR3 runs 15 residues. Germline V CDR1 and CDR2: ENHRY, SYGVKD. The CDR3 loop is CAISEVASDSYEQYF. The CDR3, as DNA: TGTGCCATCAGTGAGGTGGCTAGCGATAGCTACGAGCAGTACTTC.

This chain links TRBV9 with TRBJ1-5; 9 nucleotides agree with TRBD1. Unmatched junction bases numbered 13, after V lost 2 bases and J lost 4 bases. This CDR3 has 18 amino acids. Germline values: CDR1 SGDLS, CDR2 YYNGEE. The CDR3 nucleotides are TGTGCCAGCAGCGTCAAAAGCCGGGACAGGGTAAAAAATCAGCCCCAGCATTTT. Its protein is CASSVKSRDRVKNQPQHF.

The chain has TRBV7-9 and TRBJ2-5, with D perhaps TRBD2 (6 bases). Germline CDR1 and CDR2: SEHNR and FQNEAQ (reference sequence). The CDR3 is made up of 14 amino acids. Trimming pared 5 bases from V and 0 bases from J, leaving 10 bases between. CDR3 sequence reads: CASSPSEYQETQYF. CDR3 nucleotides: TGTGCCAGCAGCCCTAGCGAGTACCAAGAGACCCAGTACTTC.

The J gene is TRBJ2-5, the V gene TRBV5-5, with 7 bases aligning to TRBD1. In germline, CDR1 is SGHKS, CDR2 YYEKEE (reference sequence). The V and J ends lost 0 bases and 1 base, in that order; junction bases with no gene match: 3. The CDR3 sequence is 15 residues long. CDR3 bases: TGTGCCAGCAGCTTGGTCGGGACAGTCCAAGAGACCCAGTACTTC. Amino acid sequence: CASSLVGTVQETQYF.

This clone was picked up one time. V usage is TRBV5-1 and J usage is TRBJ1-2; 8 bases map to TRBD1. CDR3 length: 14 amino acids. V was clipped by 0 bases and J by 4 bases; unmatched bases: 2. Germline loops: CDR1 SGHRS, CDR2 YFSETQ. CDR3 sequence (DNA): TGCGCCAGCAGCTTGGCCCAGGGGGCCTATGGCTACACCTTC. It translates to CASSLAQGAYGYTF.

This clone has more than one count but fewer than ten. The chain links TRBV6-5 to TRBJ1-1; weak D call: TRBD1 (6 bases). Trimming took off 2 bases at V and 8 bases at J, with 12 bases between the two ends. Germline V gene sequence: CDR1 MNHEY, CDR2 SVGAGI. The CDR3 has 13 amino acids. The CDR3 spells CASSYPDSIEAFF. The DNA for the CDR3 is TGTGCCAGCAGTTACCCGGACAGCATAGAAGCTTTCTTT.

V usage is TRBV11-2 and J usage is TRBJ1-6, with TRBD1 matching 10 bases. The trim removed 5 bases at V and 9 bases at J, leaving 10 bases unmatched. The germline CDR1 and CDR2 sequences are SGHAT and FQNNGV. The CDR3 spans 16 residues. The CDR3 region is CASSRKTGQGTSPLHF. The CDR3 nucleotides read TGTGCCAGCAGCCGGAAAACGGGACAGGGGACTTCACCCCTCCACTTT.

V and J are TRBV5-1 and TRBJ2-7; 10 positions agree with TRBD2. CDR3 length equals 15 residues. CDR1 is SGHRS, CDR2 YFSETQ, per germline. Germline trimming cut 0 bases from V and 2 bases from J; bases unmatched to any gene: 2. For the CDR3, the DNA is TGCGCCAGCAGCTTGGCTAGCGGGAGCCCCTACGAGCAGTACTTC. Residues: CASSLASGSPYEQYF. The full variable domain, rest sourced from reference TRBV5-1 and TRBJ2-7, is KAGVTQTPRYLIKTRGQQVTLSCSPISGHRSVSWYQQTPGQGLQFLFEYFSETQRNKGNFPGRFSGRQFSNSRSEMNVSTLELGDSALYLCASSLASGSPYEQYFGPGTRLTVT.

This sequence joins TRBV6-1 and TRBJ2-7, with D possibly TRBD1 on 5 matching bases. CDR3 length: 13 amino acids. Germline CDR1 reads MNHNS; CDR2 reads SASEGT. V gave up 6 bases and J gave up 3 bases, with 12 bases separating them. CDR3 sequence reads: CASSSQGGYEQYF. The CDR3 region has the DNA TGTGCCAGCAGCTCTCAGGGCGGCTACGAGCAGTACTTC.

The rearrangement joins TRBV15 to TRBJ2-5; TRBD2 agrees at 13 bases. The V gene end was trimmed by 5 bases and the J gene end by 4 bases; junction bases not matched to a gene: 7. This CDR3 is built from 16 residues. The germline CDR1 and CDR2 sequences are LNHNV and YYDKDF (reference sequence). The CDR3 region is CATSVRTSGSRETQYF. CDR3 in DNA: TGTGCCACCAGCGTACGGACTAGCGGGAGTAGAGAGACCCAGTACTTC.

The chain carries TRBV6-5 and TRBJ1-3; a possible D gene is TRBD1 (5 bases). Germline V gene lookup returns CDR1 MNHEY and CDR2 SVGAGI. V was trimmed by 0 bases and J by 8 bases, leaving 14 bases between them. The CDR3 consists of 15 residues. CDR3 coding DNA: TGTGCCAGCAGTTACTCCAAGACAGATGTACACACCATATATTTT. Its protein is CASSYSKTDVHTIYF.

The CDR3 spells CASSYGDTRGTGELFF. CDR3 in DNA: TGTGCCAGCAGTTACGGGGACACCCGAGGAACCGGGGAGCTGTTTTTT. V and J are TRBV6-5 and TRBJ2-2; maybe TRBD1 (6 bases). Germline V gene data show CDR1 as MNHEY and CDR2 as SVGAGI. The germline V and J ends were trimmed by 2 bases and 5 bases, with 15 bases remaining between them. There are 16 residues in the CDR3.

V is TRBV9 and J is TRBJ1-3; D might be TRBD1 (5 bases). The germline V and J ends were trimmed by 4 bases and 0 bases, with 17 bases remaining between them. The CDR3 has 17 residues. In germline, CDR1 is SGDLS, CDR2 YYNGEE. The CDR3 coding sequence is TGTGCCAGCAGCCCCAATCGGGACTCCAACTCTGGAAACACCATATATTTT. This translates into CASSPNRDSNSGNTIYF.

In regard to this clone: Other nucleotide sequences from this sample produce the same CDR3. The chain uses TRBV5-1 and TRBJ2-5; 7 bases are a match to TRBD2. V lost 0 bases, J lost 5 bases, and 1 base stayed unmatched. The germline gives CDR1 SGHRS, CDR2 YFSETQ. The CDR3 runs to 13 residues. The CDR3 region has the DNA TGCGCCAGCAGCTTGGGCGGGAGTGAGACCCAGTACTTC. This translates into CASSLGGSETQYF. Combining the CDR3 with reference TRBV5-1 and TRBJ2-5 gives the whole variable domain KAGVTQTPRYLIKTRGQQVTLSCSPISGHRSVSWYQQTPGQGLQFLFEYFSETQRNKGNFPGRFSGRQFSNSRSEMNVSTLELGDSALYLCASSLGGSETQYFGPGTRLLVL.